The 20 T cell receptor beta chains reported below all come from one sample, sequenced in a study of blood T cell repertoires in COVID-19. Assay used: immunoSEQ multiplex PCR; TCRdb lists only in-frame clones, some missing. The sample comprises approximately 100,000 clones, roughly 80% of which are singletons, and 15% to 20% rests with the top ten. The sequenced sample was peripheral blood. Every receptor here comes from a woman aged 60-75 years with acute or convalescent COVID-19.

The chain recombines TRBV6-1 with TRBJ1-1; TRBD1 matches at 10 bases. CDR3 length: 14 residues. Germline-derived CDR1 and CDR2 are MNHNS and SASEGT. With 3 bases clipped from V and 6 bases from J, the junction kept 4 bases outside the gene matches. This CDR3 is CASSDKGQGPEAFF. The CDR3 bases are TGTGCCAGCAGTGATAAGGGACAGGGGCCTGAAGCTTTCTTT.

The genes are TRBV7-8 and TRBJ1-1, with TRBD1 matching over 8 bases. Trimming cost V 3 bases and J 8 bases; bases outside gene matches: 2. The length of the CDR3 is 12 residues. From germline, CDR1 is SGHVS and CDR2 FQNEAQ. CDR3 DNA sequence: TGTGCCAGCAGCTTCAGGACAGGGGAAGCTTTCTTT. This encodes CASSFRTGEAFF.

The chain is built from TRBV7-9 and TRBJ2-3; TRBD2 matches 12 bases. The CDR3 extends over 16 amino acids. J lost 6 bases, V lost 2 bases, and 6 bases had no gene match. The germline gives CDR1 SEHNR, CDR2 FQNEAQ (reference sequence). CDR3 coding DNA: TGTGCCAGCAGCTTAAGGACTAGCGGGACCCACGATACGCAGTATTTT. Its translation is CASSLRTSGTHDTQYF.

This chain connects TRBV10-1 to TRBJ2-7, with 9 positions matching TRBD2. The V gene's germline CDR1 is WNHNN and CDR2 SYGVQD (reference sequence). V lost 6 bases to trimming and J lost 3 bases; unmatched junction nucleotides: 3. This CDR3 has 13 residues. In DNA form, the CDR3 reads TGCGCCAGCAGCCTGACTAGCGGCTACGAGCAGTACTTC. Translation: CASSLTSGYEQYF.

The genes are TRBV29-1 and TRBJ1-4; weak D call: TRBD1 (5 bases). The CDR3 is 14 amino acids. CDR1 and CDR2 (germline): SQVTM, ANQGSEA. Deletions cut 5 bases from V and 1 base from J, with 11 bases between. The CDR3 DNA sequence: TGCAGCGTTCTCGGGGGTGTAACTAATGAAAAACTGTTTTTT. Its protein product is CSVLGGVTNEKLFF. The full variable domain, with the rest looked up from reference TRBV29-1 and TRBJ1-4, is SAVISQKPSRDICQRGTSLTIQCQVDSQVTMMFWYRQQPGQSLTLIATANQGSEATYESGFVIDKFPISRPNLTFSTLTVSNMSPEDSSIYLCSVLGGVTNEKLFFGSGTQLSVL.

This sequence joins TRBV6-5 and TRBJ1-4, with TRBD1 as a possible D gene (5 bases). The V gene's germline CDR1 is MNHEY and CDR2 SVGAGI. The CDR3 is made up of 15 amino acids. Trimming took off 6 bases at V and 8 bases at J, with 19 bases between the two ends. The CDR3 bases are TGTGCCAGCAGCCCCACAGGCCCAAGAGTCGAAAAACTGTTTTTT. Protein sequence: CASSPTGPRVEKLFF.

The rearrangement uses TRBV5-8 and TRBJ2-1; 8 bases align to TRBD1. Germline trimming cut 2 bases from V and 5 bases from J; bases unmatched to any gene: 6. The CDR3 is 15 residues long. Germline V gives CDR1 SGHTS, CDR2 YDEGEE. Here the CDR3 reads CASSFDQDRDNEQFF. DNA of the CDR3: TGTGCCAGCAGCTTCGATCAGGACAGGGACAATGAGCAGTTCTTC. The whole variable domain, filled in from reference TRBV5-8 and TRBJ2-1, reads EAGVTQSPTHLIKTRGQQATLRCSPISGHTSVYWYQQALGLGLQFLLWYDEGEERNRGNFPPRFSGRQFPNYSSELNVNALELEDSALYLCASSFDQDRDNEQFFGPGTRLTVL.

This clone was found once. J is TRBJ1-4 and V is TRBV2; D may be TRBD1 (5 bases). With 10 bases removed from V and 7 bases from J, the gap between germline ends came to 22 bases. The V gene's germline CDR1 is SNHLY and CDR2 FYNNEI. The CDR3 loop spans 15 amino acids. CDR3 DNA: TGTGCCACCCGATCCGGTCGCGGCGGGACTGAAAAACTGTTTTTT. This codes for CATRSGRGGTEKLFF. Supplemented by reference TRBV2 and TRBJ1-4, the full variable domain reads EPEVTQTPSHQVTQMGQEVILRCVPISNHLYFYWYRQILGQKVEFLVSFYNNEISEKSEIFDDQFSVERPDGSNFTLKIRSTKLEDSAMYFCATRSGRGGTEKLFFGSGTQLSVL.

The V call is TRBV11-3, the J call TRBJ1-2; 8 bases map to TRBD1. The CDR3 totals 14 residues. V lost 1 base to trimming and J lost 3 bases; unmatched junction nucleotides: 1. Germline V lookup: CDR1 SGHNT, CDR2 YENEEA. CDR3 nucleotides: TGTGCCAGCAGCTTAGCAGGGGGCGACTATGGCTACACCTTC. Translated: CASSLAGGDYGYTF.

V is TRBV2 and J is TRBJ1-1; D gene uncertain. CDR1 SNHLY and CDR2 FYNNEI come from the germline V gene. The CDR3 consists of 12 residues. Trimming removed 5 bases from V and 2 bases from J, with 6 bases in between. The CDR3 DNA reads TGTGCCAGCAGTCGACATAACACTGAAGCTTTCTTT. This gives the protein CASSRHNTEAFF.

The chain has TRBV19 and TRBJ1-2, with D perhaps matching TRBD1 (6 bases). Per the germline V gene, CDR1 is LNHDA and CDR2 is SQIVND (reference sequence). With 0 bases removed from V and 4 bases from J, the gap between germline ends came to 15 bases. This CDR3 has 16 amino acids. CDR3 nucleotide sequence: TGTGCCAGTAGTATAGAGACCGGGACACCGATCTATGGCTACACCTTC. Its protein is CASSIETGTPIYGYTF.

The V and J genes are TRBV5-5 and TRBJ1-4, with D perhaps matching TRBD1 (6 bases). CDR1 is SGHKS, CDR2 YYEKEE, per germline (reference sequence). This CDR3 has 16 residues. V lost 5 bases, J lost 0 bases, and 14 bases lay in between. Written as DNA, the CDR3 is TGTGCCAGCAGTCGGACAGTCCTCACAACTAATGAAAAACTGTTTTTT. Protein: CASSRTVLTTNEKLFF.

The chain is built from TRBV9 and TRBJ2-7; D unclear. Germline V gene lookup returns CDR1 SGDLS and CDR2 YYNGEE. V was cut by 3 bases and J by 3 bases, with 10 bases left in between. The CDR3 loop spans 13 amino acids. The CDR3 region has the DNA TGTGCCAGCAGCGCCCCGTCTAGCTACGAGCAGTACTTC. Its translation: CASSAPSSYEQYF.

This rearrangement joins TRBV12-3 or TRBV12-4 to TRBJ2-3; D not resolved. The CDR3 runs 12 residues. The V and J ends lost 4 bases and 13 bases respectively, with 15 bases between them. The CDR3 sequence is CASSSIPRPKYF. The CDR3 DNA follows: TGTGCCAGCAGTTCCATTCCCAGGCCAAAGTATTTT.

This clone was seen a handful of times. The chain is built from TRBV6-2 or TRBV6-3 and TRBJ1-5; 9 nucleotides align to TRBD1. Germline V gives CDR1 MNHEY, CDR2 SVGEGT. Germline trimming cut 4 bases from V and 7 bases from J; bases unmatched to any gene: 5. The CDR3 sequence is 14 residues long. The CDR3: CASSSGTGRQPQHF. In nucleotides, the CDR3 is TGTGCCAGCAGTTCTGGGACAGGGCGACAGCCCCAGCATTTT.

V usage is TRBV9 and J usage is TRBJ2-7, with no clear D. The CDR3 extends over 15 amino acids. Deletions cut 0 bases from V and 6 bases from J, with 16 bases between. The germline gives CDR1 SGDLS, CDR2 YYNGEE. The CDR3 reads CASSVALQGRGEQYF. The CDR3 DNA sequence: TGTGCCAGCAGCGTAGCTCTCCAAGGCAGAGGCGAGCAGTACTTC.

The V and J genes are TRBV6-5 and TRBJ1-5, with 8 bases that match TRBD1. This CDR3 comprises 14 residues. V shed 2 bases and J 5 bases; nucleotides not matched to a gene: 2. The germline gives CDR1 MNHEY, CDR2 SVGAGI. The CDR3 spells CASSYADRDQPQHF. The CDR3 coding sequence is TGTGCCAGCAGTTACGCGGACAGGGATCAGCCCCAGCATTTT.

V and J are TRBV11-2 and TRBJ2-1; TRBD1 matches at 9 bases. Germline V CDR1 and CDR2: SGHAT, FQNNGV. Trimming cost V 3 bases and J 8 bases; bases outside gene matches: 11. This CDR3 region has 16 residues. This chain's CDR3 is CASSLTGGRYLHEQFF. CDR3 sequence (DNA): TGTGCCAGCAGCTTGACAGGGGGACGGTATCTCCATGAGCAGTTCTTC.

The chain recombines TRBV28 with TRBJ1-1; D possibly corresponds to TRBD1 (5 bases). V lost 5 bases and J lost 5, with 15 bases in between. CDR3 size: 14 residues. Germline V gene sequence: CDR1 MDHEN, CDR2 SYDVKM. For the CDR3, the DNA is TGTGCCAGCAGTCATGACAGCGTAAGAACTGAAGCTTTCTTT. Translation: CASSHDSVRTEAFF.

The V gene is TRBV5-1, the J gene TRBJ2-7; D not certain. The CDR3 length is 14 residues. CDR1 and CDR2 (germline): SGHRS, YFSETQ. V lost 0 bases and J lost 5, with 12 bases in between. The CDR3 protein is CASSLEARPNEQYF. The CDR3 DNA sequence: TGCGCCAGCAGCTTGGAAGCTAGGCCCAACGAGCAGTACTTC.